The 19 T cell receptor beta chains below were found in one sample sequenced in a study of T-cell reconstitution after alpha-beta-depleted transplantation in children. Preparation of the TCRbeta library involved a method that used unique molecular identifiers. TCRdb reanalysed the PCR reads using MiXCR and keeps one entry per CDR3 protein. The table lists 250,000 to 300,000 distinct CDR3 sequences, over 7.5% of them singletons. Study conclusions and caveats: Newly generated T cells supplied most T-cell counts and diversity one year post-transplant.

No cognate antigen is known for these TCRs. The source was peripheral blood, collected 360 days after TCRalphabeta/CD19-depleted stem cell transplant. Receptor source: a female patient aged 2 to 10 who had a stem cell transplant for Fanconi anemia, so the T cells may come from the graft donor.

This clonotype was detected ten times or more. The chain recombines TRBV5-1 with TRBJ2-3, with D perhaps TRBD2 (6 bases). The CDR3 is 14 amino acids. Trimming left V 2 bases short and J 2 bases short, with 9 bases between. Germline values: CDR1 SGHRS, CDR2 YFSETQ. For the CDR3, the DNA is TGCGCCAGCAGCTTAACGGGAGTCACAGATACGCAGTATTTT. This translates into CASSLTGVTDTQYF.

This clonotype was recorded many times. J is TRBJ1-1 and V is TRBV7-9; TRBD1 is a possible D gene (6 bases). The CDR3 sequence is 15 residues long. In germline, CDR1 is SEHNR, CDR2 FQNEAQ (reference sequence). The V and J ends lost 3 bases and 2 bases respectively, with 13 bases between them. CDR3 in DNA: TGTGCCAGCAGCTTTCGGGGGGCCCCTAACACTGAAGCTTTCTTT. Its protein product is CASSFRGAPNTEAFF.

This clonotype was seen repeatedly, ten times or more. The V and J genes are TRBV5-1 and TRBJ2-2, with 9 bases identical to TRBD2. The V gene's germline CDR1 is SGHRS and CDR2 YFSETQ. This CDR3 is built from 15 residues. The J segment lost 3 bases and the V segment lost 4 bases, leaving 4 bases of the junction unmatched. The CDR3 DNA reads as TGCGCCAGCAGCCCTAGACTAGCGGACACCGGGGAGCTGTTTTTT. Amino acids: CASSPRLADTGELFF. The full variable domain, its missing parts supplied by reference TRBV5-1 and TRBJ2-2, is KAGVTQTPRYLIKTRGQQVTLSCSPISGHRSVSWYQQTPGQGLQFLFEYFSETQRNKGNFPGRFSGRQFSNSRSEMNVSTLELGDSALYLCASSPRLADTGELFFGEGSRLTVL.

This clonotype was recorded a few times. The chain is built from TRBV4-2 and TRBJ1-2; 10 bases map to TRBD1. The CDR3 has 18 residues. Germline values: CDR1 LGHNA, CDR2 YNFKEQ. V dropped 4 bases and J dropped 2; count of bases not matched to a gene: 13. Here the CDR3 reads CASSPSGDRGLLNYGYTF. CDR3 nucleotide sequence: TGTGCCAGCAGCCCGTCCGGGGACAGGGGTCTTTTAAACTATGGCTACACCTTC.

The chain recombines TRBV7-3 with TRBJ2-5; a weak D match, TRBD2 (5 bases). Germline loops: CDR1 SGHTA, CDR2 FQGTGA. Trimming removed 1 base from V and 3 bases from J, with 12 bases in between. This CDR3 is built from 15 residues. CDR3 amino acids: CASSLIGGFEETQYF. CDR3 nucleotides: TGTGCCAGCAGCTTAATCGGCGGGTTTGAAGAGACCCAGTACTTC.

Many counts were recorded for this clonotype. V usage is TRBV27 and J usage is TRBJ2-1; no definite D call. Germline V gene lookup returns CDR1 MNHEY and CDR2 SMNVEV (reference sequence). Trimming stripped 6 bases from V and 9 bases from J, with 9 bases between. There are 11 residues in the CDR3. The CDR3 bases are TGTGCCAGCAGCCTTTGGGGTGAGCAGTTCTTC. The encoded protein is CASSLWGEQFF.

This clonotype was detected only once. Being one base from a much bigger clone, this may be a read error. The conserved phenylalanine or tryptophan is not found at the CDR3 terminus, so this likely reflects a read error. CDR3 DNA: TGTGCCACCAGCCCCCTAGCGGGACTCACCGGGGAGCTGTTTATT. Encoded protein: CATSPLAGLTGELFI. The J gene is TRBJ2-2, the V gene TRBV15; the match to TRBD2 covers 9 bases. V lost 5 bases to trimming and J lost 4 bases; unmatched junction nucleotides: 5. CDR1 and CDR2 from the germline V gene are LNHNV and YYDKDF (reference sequence). The CDR3 is 15 amino acids.

Concerning this clonotype: A much larger clone lies one base from this, so it may be a read error. The chain is built from TRBV20-1 and TRBJ2-1; a possible D gene is TRBD2 (5 bases). CDR1 and CDR2 (germline): DFQATT, SNEGSKA (reference sequence). V was trimmed by 4 bases and J by 5 bases, leaving 12 bases between them. This CDR3 is 13 amino acids long. CDR3 protein: CSAIEGLDNEQFF. CDR3 bases: TGCAGTGCTATCGAAGGACTGGACAATGAGCAGTTCTTC.

This clonotype was found many times. The rearrangement uses TRBV15 and TRBJ2-1; D unclear. The CDR3 is 13 residues long. In germline, CDR1 is LNHNV, CDR2 YYDKDF (reference sequence). V was cut by 7 bases and J by 3 bases, with 10 bases left in between. Here the CDR3 reads CATTRIRYNEQFF. CDR3 nucleotides: TGTGCCACCACTAGAATCCGCTACAATGAGCAGTTCTTC.

The genes are TRBV18 and TRBJ2-2, with D possibly being TRBD1 or TRBD2 (5 bases each). Germline CDR1 reads KGHSH; CDR2 reads LQKENI. This CDR3 contains 14 residues. V was cut by 5 bases and J by 9 bases, with 16 bases left in between. Here the CDR3 DNA reads TGTGCCAGCTCATGGCCGGGACCGGCGAGGGAGCTGTTTTTT. Translating it yields CASSWPGPARELFF.

This clonotype was recorded many times. The rearrangement joins TRBV4-2 to TRBJ2-3; D not certain. V lost 0 bases and J 5 bases, leaving 12 bases between the germline ends. Germline CDR1 LGHNA, CDR2 YNFKEQ. The CDR3 is made up of 15 amino acids. CDR3 in amino acids: CASSQDNVGEDTQYF. CDR3 bases: TGTGCCAGCAGCCAAGATAACGTGGGCGAAGATACGCAGTATTTT.

The chain combines TRBV18 with TRBJ2-1, with unresolved D. The CDR3 contains 15 residues. Per the germline V gene, CDR1 is KGHSH and CDR2 is LQKENI. Trimming stripped 0 bases from V and 5 bases from J, with 11 bases between. The CDR3 DNA sequence: TGTGCCAGCTCACCACCTAACCAGGCTCACAATGAGCAGTTCTTC. It is translated as CASSPPNQAHNEQFF.

This clonotype was seen just once. The J gene is TRBJ1-1, the V gene TRBV6-6; D is unresolved. This CDR3 has 11 amino acids. Looked up from germline, CDR1 is MNHNY and CDR2 is SVGAGI (reference sequence). V was trimmed by 10 bases and J by 7 bases, leaving 13 bases between them. CDR3 loop: CATVGLFEAFF. CDR3 coding DNA: TGTGCCACCGTCGGGCTATTTGAAGCTTTCTTT.

The table lists this clonotype with many counts. This sequence joins TRBV7-3 and TRBJ1-1; 9 bases map to TRBD1. With 1 base clipped from V and 4 bases from J, the junction kept 7 bases outside the gene matches. CDR3 length: 16 amino acids. Germline-derived CDR1 and CDR2 are SGHTA and FQGTGA. The DNA for the CDR3 is TGTGCCAGCAGCTTAAGTGGGACAGGGTGGGCCACTGAAGCTTTCTTT. Translation: CASSLSGTGWATEAFF.

This clonotype was found a few times. The chain is built from TRBV7-9 and TRBJ2-3; D may correspond to TRBD1 or TRBD2 (6 bases each). Germline-derived CDR1 and CDR2 are SEHNR and FQNEAQ (reference sequence). This CDR3 is built from 15 residues. Trimming pared 5 bases from V and 1 base from J, leaving 13 bases between. CDR3 sequence reads: CASSPGGGGTDTQYF. The CDR3 bases are TGTGCCAGCAGCCCCGGGGGCGGGGGCACAGATACGCAGTATTTT.

This clonotype showed up many times. J is TRBJ2-7 and V is TRBV4-2; 8 bases agree with TRBD2. The length of the CDR3 is 16 residues. Germline trimming cut 1 base from V and 5 bases from J; bases unmatched to any gene: 10. CDR1 is LGHNA and CDR2 is YNFKEQ in the germline V gene. In DNA form, the CDR3 reads TGTGCCAGCAGCCAAGCCCTTAGCGGGATATGGGACGAGCAGTACTTC. Translating it yields CASSQALSGIWDEQYF.

Ten or more counts support this clonotype. This chain connects TRBV5-1 to TRBJ2-7; maybe TRBD2 (7 bases). V was pared by 0 bases and J by 3 bases, with 13 bases between. The CDR3 loop spans 15 amino acids. CDR1 is SGHRS and CDR2 is YFSETQ in the germline V gene. CDR3 loop: CASSLESGGIYEQYF. The CDR3 nucleotides are TGCGCCAGCAGCTTGGAATCGGGGGGCATCTACGAGCAGTACTTC.

This clonotype has ten or more counts. The V and J genes are TRBV11-1 and TRBJ2-2, with D uncertain. The V end lost 1 base, the J end lost 1 base, and 7 bases lay between the germline ends. This CDR3 is 15 amino acids long. The germline V gene has CDR1 SGHAT and CDR2 FQDESV (reference sequence). The CDR3 region is CASSLGQVNTGELFF. DNA for the CDR3: TGTGCCAGCAGCTTAGGCCAGGTGAACACCGGGGAGCTGTTTTTT.

This clonotype has ten or more counts. J is TRBJ1-4 and V is TRBV6-5; D call uncertain. The CDR3 is made up of 15 amino acids. Between the trimmed V and J ends, which lost 7 bases and 0 bases, there was a span of 12 bases. Per the germline V gene, CDR1 is MNHEY and CDR2 is SVGAGI. CDR3: CASNEGFSTNEKLFF. CDR3 bases: TGTGCCAGCAACGAGGGCTTTTCAACTAATGAAAAACTGTTTTTT.